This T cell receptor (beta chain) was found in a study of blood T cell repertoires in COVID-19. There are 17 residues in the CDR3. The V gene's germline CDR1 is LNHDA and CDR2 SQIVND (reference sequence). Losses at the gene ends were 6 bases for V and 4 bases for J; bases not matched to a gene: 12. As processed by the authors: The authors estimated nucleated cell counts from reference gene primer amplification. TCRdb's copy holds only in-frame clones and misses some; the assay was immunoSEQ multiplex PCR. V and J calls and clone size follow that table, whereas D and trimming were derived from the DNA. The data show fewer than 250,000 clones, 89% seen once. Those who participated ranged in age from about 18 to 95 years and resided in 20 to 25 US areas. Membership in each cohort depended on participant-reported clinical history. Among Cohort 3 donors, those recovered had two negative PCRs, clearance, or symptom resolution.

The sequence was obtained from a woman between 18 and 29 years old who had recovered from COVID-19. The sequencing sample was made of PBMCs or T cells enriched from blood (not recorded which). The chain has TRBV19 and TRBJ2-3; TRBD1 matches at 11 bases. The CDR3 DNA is TGTGCCAGTAGCCTACCCCGGACAGGGGGCGAAGCAGATACGCAGTATTTT. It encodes CASSLPRTGGEADTQYF.